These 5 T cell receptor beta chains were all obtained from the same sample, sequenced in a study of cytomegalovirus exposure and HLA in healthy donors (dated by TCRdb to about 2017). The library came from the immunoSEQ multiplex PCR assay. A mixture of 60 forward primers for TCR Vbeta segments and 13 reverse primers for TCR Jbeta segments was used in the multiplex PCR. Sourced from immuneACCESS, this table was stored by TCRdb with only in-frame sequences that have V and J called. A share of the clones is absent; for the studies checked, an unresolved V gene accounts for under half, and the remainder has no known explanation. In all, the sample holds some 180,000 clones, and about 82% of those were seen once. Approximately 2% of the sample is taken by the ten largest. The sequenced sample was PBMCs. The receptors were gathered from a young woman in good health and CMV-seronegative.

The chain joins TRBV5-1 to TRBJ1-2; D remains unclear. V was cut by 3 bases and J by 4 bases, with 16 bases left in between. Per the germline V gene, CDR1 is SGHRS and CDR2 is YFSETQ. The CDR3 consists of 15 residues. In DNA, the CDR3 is TGCGCCAGCAGCTCGCCAGATAACGTCCCCTATGGCTACACCTTC. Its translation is CASSSPDNVPYGYTF.

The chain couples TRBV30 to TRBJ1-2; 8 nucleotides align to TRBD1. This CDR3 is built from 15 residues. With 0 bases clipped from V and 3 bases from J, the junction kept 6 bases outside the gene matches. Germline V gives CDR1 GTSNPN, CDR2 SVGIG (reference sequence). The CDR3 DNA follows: TGTGCCTGGAGTGTACAGGACAGGGATTACTATGGCTACACCTTC. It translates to CAWSVQDRDYYGYTF. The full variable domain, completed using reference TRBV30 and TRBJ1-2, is SQTIHQWPATLVQPVGSPLSLECTVEGTSNPNLYWYRQAAGRGLQLLFYSVGIGQISSEVPQNLSASRPQDRQFILSSKKLLLSDSGFYLCAWSVQDRDYYGYTFGSGTRLTVV.

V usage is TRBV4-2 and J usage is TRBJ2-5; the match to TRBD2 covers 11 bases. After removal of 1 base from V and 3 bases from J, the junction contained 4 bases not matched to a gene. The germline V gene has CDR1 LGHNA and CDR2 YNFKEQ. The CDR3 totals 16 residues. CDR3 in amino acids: CASSQGIAGGEETQYF. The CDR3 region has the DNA TGTGCCAGCAGCCAAGGAATAGCGGGGGGGGAAGAGACCCAGTACTTC.

As DNA, the CDR3 is TGTGCCAGCAGGGGACTGTCTCATTACAATGAGCAGTTCTTC. Translating it yields CASRGLSHYNEQFF. The chain recombines TRBV6-5 with TRBJ2-1; weak D call: TRBD2 (6 bases). The CDR3 length is 14 residues. From germline, CDR1 is MNHEY and CDR2 SVGAGI. Deletions cut 6 bases from V and 4 bases from J, with 13 bases between.

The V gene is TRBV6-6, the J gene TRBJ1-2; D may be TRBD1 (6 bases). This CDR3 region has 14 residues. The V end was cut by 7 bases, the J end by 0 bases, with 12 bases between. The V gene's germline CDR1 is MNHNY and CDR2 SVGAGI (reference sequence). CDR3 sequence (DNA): TGTGCCAGCACCTTGGACAGAACTAACTATGGCTACACCTTC. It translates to CASTLDRTNYGYTF.